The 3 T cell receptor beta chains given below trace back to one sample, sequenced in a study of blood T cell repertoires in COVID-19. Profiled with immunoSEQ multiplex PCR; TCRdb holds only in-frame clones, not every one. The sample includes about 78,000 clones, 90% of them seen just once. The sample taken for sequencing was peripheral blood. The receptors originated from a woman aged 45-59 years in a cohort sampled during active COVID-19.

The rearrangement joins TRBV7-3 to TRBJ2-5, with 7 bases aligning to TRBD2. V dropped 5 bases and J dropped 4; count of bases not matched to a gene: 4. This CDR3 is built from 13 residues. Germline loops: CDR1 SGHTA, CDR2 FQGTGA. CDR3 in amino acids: CASSPSGGETQYF. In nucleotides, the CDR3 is TGTGCCAGCAGCCCCTCGGGAGGAGAGACCCAGTACTTC.

The CDR3: CASSQDRLAGRDEQFF. In DNA, the CDR3 is TGTGCCAGCAGCCAAGATAGGCTAGCGGGACGAGATGAGCAGTTCTTC. The rearrangement links TRBV3-1 (or the pseudogene TRBV3-2) to TRBJ2-1, with 9 bases aligning to TRBD2. Germline V CDR1 and CDR2: LGHDT, YNNKEL (reference sequence). The V segment lost 0 bases and the J segment 8 bases; nucleotides outside the gene matches: 8. The length of the CDR3 is 16 residues.

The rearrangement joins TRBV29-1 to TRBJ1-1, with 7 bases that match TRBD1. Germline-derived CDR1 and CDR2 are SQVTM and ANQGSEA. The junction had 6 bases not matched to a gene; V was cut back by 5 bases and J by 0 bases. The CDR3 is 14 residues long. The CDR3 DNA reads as TGCAGCGTTTCCCCCGGGACAGTGAACACTGAAGCTTTCTTT. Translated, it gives CSVSPGTVNTEAFF.